This T cell receptor beta chain is drawn from a study of cytomegalovirus exposure and HLA in healthy donors. V lost 0 bases to trimming and J lost 4 bases, with 16 bases between them. The CDR3 is made up of 16 amino acids. Germline CDR1 is LNHNV and CDR2 is YYDKDF (reference sequence). This clone has only one observation. Antigen: not known. The PCR employed 60 Vbeta primers together with 13 Jbeta primers. The method was immunoSEQ multiplex PCR; TCRdb's version includes in-frame clones alone and lacks a portion of them. The sample contains 180,000 or so clones, approximately 80% of which appear only once. Study observations and caveats: According to an earlier analysis, most TCR beta V segments yielded productive rearrangements about 87% or about 30% of the time.

J is TRBJ2-7 and V is TRBV15; no clear D. The receptor comes from a boy between 2 and 10 years old in good health and CMV-seronegative. What was sequenced was PBMCs. The CDR3 sequence: CATSREKQITYYEQYF. CDR3 in DNA: TGTGCCACCAGCAGAGAGAAACAGATTACCTATTACGAGCAGTACTTC. The complete variable domain, with remaining parts taken from reference TRBV15 and TRBJ2-7, reads DAMVIQNPRYQVTQFGKPVTLSCSQTLNHNVMYWYQQKSSQAPKLLFHYYDKDFNNEADTPDNFQSRRPNTSFCFLDIRSPGLGDTAMYLCATSREKQITYYEQYFGPGTRLTVT.